The 19 T cell receptor beta chains listed next were all sequenced from one sample in a study of OX40 agonist ivuxolimab in advanced cancers. The data were produced by immunoSEQ multiplex PCR, yet TCRdb's version contains in-frame clones alone and is incomplete. The sample holds about 45,000 clones, about 86% seen once. Sequenced here: CD4+ or CD8+ T cells sorted from blood, sampled in a trial of the OX40 agonist ivuxolimab. These TCRs come from an adult with an advanced solid tumor such as melanoma, head and neck, liver or kidney cancer.

This rearrangement joins TRBV2 to TRBJ2-2; 7 bases map to TRBD2. Germline V gene data show CDR1 as SNHLY and CDR2 as FYNNEI. The V gene end was trimmed by 7 bases and the J gene end by 5 bases; junction bases not matched to a gene: 16. The CDR3 is 17 residues long. The CDR3 loop reads CASKVREGGGPTGELFF. The CDR3 bases are TGTGCCAGCAAGGTCAGGGAGGGCGGGGGACCAACCGGGGAGCTGTTTTTT.

V gene TRBV7-9 combines with J gene TRBJ2-3; TRBD2 matches at 15 bases. The ends lost 5 bases at V and 4 bases at J; junction bases unmatched: 7. The CDR3 contains 17 residues. Germline-derived CDR1 and CDR2 are SEHNR and FQNEAQ (reference sequence). The CDR3 DNA reads as TGTGCCAGCAGCCCACGGACTAGCGGGAGGGCCGCAGATACGCAGTATTTT. Its protein product is CASSPRTSGRAADTQYF. Filled out from reference TRBV7-9 and TRBJ2-3, the complete variable domain reads DTGVSQNPRHKITKRGQNVTFRCDPISEHNRLYWYRQTLGQGPEFLTYFQNEAQLEKSRLLSDRFSAERPKGSFSTLEIQRTEQGDSAMYLCASSPRTSGRAADTQYFGPGTRLTVL.

This rearrangement joins TRBV7-2 to TRBJ2-3, with 11 bases fitting TRBD2. The CDR3 is 16 amino acids. Looked up from germline, CDR1 is SGHTA and CDR2 is FQGNSA. The V and J ends lost 5 bases and 4 bases, in that order; junction bases with no gene match: 8. The CDR3 DNA is TGTGCCAGCAGCCCTCGACTAGCGGGAATCGCAGATACGCAGTATTTT. Translation gives CASSPRLAGIADTQYF.

The CDR3 region has the DNA TGTGCCAGCGGTGGAGGTTACGAGCAGTACTTC. The encoded protein is CASGGGYEQYF. The chain carries TRBV25-1 and TRBJ2-7; D might be TRBD2 (5 bases). Germline CDR1 is MGHDK and CDR2 is SYGVNS. Trimming cost V 8 bases and J 4 bases, with 9 bases left between them. CDR3 length: 11 amino acids.

In DNA, the CDR3 is TGTGCCAGCAGCTTAGCAGGGGGAAAGACCCAGTACTTC. It codes for CASSLAGGKTQYF. V is TRBV11-2 and J is TRBJ2-5; 7 nucleotides align to TRBD1. The J segment lost 6 bases and the V segment lost 1 base, leaving 2 bases of the junction unmatched. The CDR3 extends over 13 amino acids. Germline CDR1 SGHAT, CDR2 FQNNGV.

In this sample, this clone turned up once. The V gene is TRBV7-2, the J gene TRBJ2-5, with TRBD2 identical over 8 bases. CDR1 is SGHTA, CDR2 FQGNSA, per germline. V was clipped by 5 bases and J by 4 bases; unmatched bases: 12. The CDR3 consists of 16 residues. CDR3 sequence: CASSAVYGGAGETQYF. For the CDR3, the DNA is TGTGCCAGCAGCGCTGTCTACGGGGGGGCAGGAGAGACCCAGTACTTC.

The rearrangement links TRBV19 to TRBJ2-1, with 7 bases identical to TRBD1. Germline assignment: CDR1 LNHDA and CDR2 SQIVND (reference sequence). The CDR3 runs 14 residues. J gave up 3 bases and V 10 bases, and 9 bases lay outside the gene matches. The CDR3 DNA is TGTGCCACCACTAGGGGGCAGGGCTACAATGAGCAGTTCTTC. It encodes CATTRGQGYNEQFF.

The chain employs TRBV28 and TRBJ2-7; TRBD2 might be the D (6 bases). Per the germline V gene, CDR1 is MDHEN and CDR2 is SYDVKM. V lost 5 bases and J 4 bases, leaving 21 bases between the germline ends. The CDR3 spans 16 residues. CDR3 residues: CASSTLDTPGGYEQYF. The CDR3 coding sequence is TGTGCCAGCAGTACCCTGGACACTCCCGGGGGATACGAGCAGTACTTC. Using reference TRBV28 and TRBJ2-7 for the parts outside the CDR3, the full variable domain is DVKVTQSSRYLVKRTGEKVFLECVQDMDHENMFWYRQDPGLGLRLIYFSYDVKMKEKGDIPEGYSVSREKKERFSLILESASTNQTSMYLCASSTLDTPGGYEQYFGPGTRLTVT.

The sample holds one count of this clone. This chain links TRBV9 with TRBJ2-7; D possibly corresponds to TRBD2 (6 bases). CDR3 size: 14 residues. V was clipped by 5 bases and J by 0 bases, with 12 bases between them. The V gene's germline CDR1 is SGDLS and CDR2 YYNGEE. CDR3: CASSSGGSSYEQYF. DNA of the CDR3: TGTGCCAGCAGTTCCGGGGGAAGCTCCTACGAGCAGTACTTC.

This chain uses TRBV11-1 with TRBJ2-7; D remains ambiguous. The CDR3 totals 12 residues. From germline, CDR1 is SGHAT and CDR2 FQDESV (reference sequence). Between the trimmed V and J ends, which lost 5 bases and 3 bases, there was a span of 8 bases. The CDR3 DNA sequence: TGTGCCAGCAGCCCCGTCAACTACGAGCAGTACTTC. This translates into CASSPVNYEQYF. Full variable domain (remainder filled in from reference TRBV11-1 and TRBJ2-7): EAEVAQSPRYKITEKSQAVAFWCDPISGHATLYWYRQILGQGPELLVQFQDESVVDDSQLPKDRFSAERLKGVDSTLKIQPAELGDSAMYLCASSPVNYEQYFGPGTRLTVT.

This clone was counted a single time. The chain recombines TRBV5-1 with TRBJ2-1, with 13 nucleotides matching TRBD2. CDR1 is SGHRS, CDR2 YFSETQ, per germline. This CDR3 spans 16 amino acids. The J segment lost 9 bases and the V segment lost 3 bases, leaving 9 bases of the junction unmatched. Here the CDR3 reads CASSYSGLAGVGEQFF. Here the CDR3 DNA reads TGCGCCAGCAGCTATTCCGGACTAGCGGGAGTAGGTGAGCAGTTCTTC.

The chain links TRBV29-1 to TRBJ1-2, with D uncertain. This CDR3 is 14 amino acids long. Trimming cost V 4 bases and J 4 bases, with 16 bases left between them. Germline loops: CDR1 SQVTM, CDR2 ANQGSEA. The CDR3 coding sequence is TGCAGCGTTGGGAGAGAAAGCCCCTCCTATGGCTACACCTTC. It encodes CSVGRESPSYGYTF. The full variable domain, completed using reference TRBV29-1 and TRBJ1-2, is SAVISQKPSRDICQRGTSLTIQCQVDSQVTMMFWYRQQPGQSLTLIATANQGSEATYESGFVIDKFPISRPNLTFSTLTVSNMSPEDSSIYLCSVGRESPSYGYTFGSGTRLTVV.

V usage is TRBV4-1 and J usage is TRBJ1-1; weak D call: TRBD1 (5 bases). CDR1 MGHRA and CDR2 YSYEKL come from the germline V gene. The CDR3 spans 15 residues. V lost 1 base, J lost 4 bases, and 13 bases lay in between. The CDR3 loop reads CASSQVRDPTTEAFF. The CDR3 DNA sequence: TGCGCCAGCAGCCAAGTCAGGGATCCAACCACTGAAGCTTTCTTT.

The chain has TRBV7-9 and TRBJ1-1, with a possible D match to TRBD1 (5 bases). This CDR3 comprises 14 residues. CDR1 is SEHNR and CDR2 is FQNEAQ in the germline V gene (reference sequence). Between the trimmed V and J ends, which lost 5 bases and 10 bases, there was a span of 20 bases. CDR3 DNA: TGTGCCAGCAGCCAGGGACCTCTTAACCTCGGAGCTTTCTTT. Residues: CASSQGPLNLGAFF.

The chain carries TRBV27 and TRBJ2-7; D is undetermined. The length of the CDR3 is 13 residues. The V and J ends lost 6 bases and 3 bases respectively, with 12 bases between them. Germline values: CDR1 MNHEY, CDR2 SMNVEV (reference sequence). CDR3 in DNA: TGTGCCAGCAGCATCAACAGAGTCTACGAGCAGTACTTC. This codes for CASSINRVYEQYF.

This chain links TRBV9 with TRBJ2-1; perhaps TRBD2 as D (6 bases). In germline, CDR1 is SGDLS, CDR2 YYNGEE. The length of the CDR3 is 15 residues. V was trimmed by 6 bases and J by 1 base, leaving 14 bases between them. CDR3 DNA sequence: TGTGCCAGCACCGTCGGGGGACCGTCCTACAATGAGCAGTTCTTC. Its translation: CASTVGGPSYNEQFF.

The chain recombines TRBV28 with TRBJ2-5, with D perhaps TRBD2 (6 bases). Germline V gene data show CDR1 as MDHEN and CDR2 as SYDVKM. V gave up 7 bases and J gave up 5 bases, with 23 bases separating them. The CDR3 contains 16 residues. The CDR3 here is CASNTGRMGGVETQYF. The CDR3 DNA follows: TGTGCCAGCAACACGGGACGAATGGGGGGAGTGGAGACCCAGTACTTC.

The chain is built from TRBV7-9 and TRBJ1-1; 7 nucleotides agree with TRBD1. The CDR3 covers 15 residues. The germline V gene encodes CDR1 SEHNR and CDR2 FQNEAQ (reference sequence). V trimming: 4 bases; J trimming: 0 bases; junction bases outside the gene matches: 5. CDR3 in amino acids: CASSWGTAVNTEAFF. Written as DNA, the CDR3 is TGTGCCAGCAGCTGGGGGACAGCTGTGAACACTGAAGCTTTCTTT.

The chain joins TRBV10-3 to TRBJ2-1; weak D call: TRBD2 (5 bases). Between the trimmed V and J ends, which lost 0 bases and 6 bases, there was a span of 12 bases. This CDR3 region has 15 residues. Per germline, CDR1 ENHRY and CDR2 SYGVKD. CDR3 coding DNA: TGTGCCATCAGTGAGTCAGGGCTAGCCGGCAATGAGCAGTTCTTC. It is translated as CAISESGLAGNEQFF.